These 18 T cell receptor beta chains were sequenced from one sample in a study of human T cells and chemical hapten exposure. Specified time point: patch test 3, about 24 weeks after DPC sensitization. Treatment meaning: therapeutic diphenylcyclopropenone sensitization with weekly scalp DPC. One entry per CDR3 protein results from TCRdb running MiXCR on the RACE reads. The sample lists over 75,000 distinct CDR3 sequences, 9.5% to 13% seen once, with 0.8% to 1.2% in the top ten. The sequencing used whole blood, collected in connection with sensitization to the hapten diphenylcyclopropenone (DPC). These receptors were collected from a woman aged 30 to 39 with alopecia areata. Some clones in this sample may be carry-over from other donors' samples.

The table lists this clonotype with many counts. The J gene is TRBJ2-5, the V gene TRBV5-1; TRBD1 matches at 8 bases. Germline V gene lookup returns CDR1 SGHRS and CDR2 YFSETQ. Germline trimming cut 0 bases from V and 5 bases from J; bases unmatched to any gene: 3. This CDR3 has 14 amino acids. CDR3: CASSLATGVETQYF. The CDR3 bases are TGCGCCAGCAGCTTGGCGACAGGGGTTGAGACCCAGTACTTC.

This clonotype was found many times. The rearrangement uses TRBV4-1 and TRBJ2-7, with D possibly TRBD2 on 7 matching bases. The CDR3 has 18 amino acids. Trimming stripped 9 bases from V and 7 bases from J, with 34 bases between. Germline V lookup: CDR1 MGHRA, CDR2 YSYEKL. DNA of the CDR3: TGCGCCAGTGCCCCCGAGGGGGAGGGACTCCATAACCTCGAAGAGCAGTACGTC. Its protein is CASAPEGEGLHNLEEQYV.

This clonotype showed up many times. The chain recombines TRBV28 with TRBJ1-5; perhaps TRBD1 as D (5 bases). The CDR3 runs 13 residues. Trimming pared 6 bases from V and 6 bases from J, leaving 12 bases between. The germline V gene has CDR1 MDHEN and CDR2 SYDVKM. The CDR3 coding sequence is TGTGCCAGCAGGGGGCAGGGAGGTCAGCCCCAGCATTTT. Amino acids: CASRGQGGQPQHF.

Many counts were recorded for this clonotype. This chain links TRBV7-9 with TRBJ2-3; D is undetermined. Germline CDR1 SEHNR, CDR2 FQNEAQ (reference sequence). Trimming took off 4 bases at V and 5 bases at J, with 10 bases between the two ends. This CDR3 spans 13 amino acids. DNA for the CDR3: TGTGCCAGCAGCTCGATAGAGAGAGATACGCAGTATTTT. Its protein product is CASSSIERDTQYF.

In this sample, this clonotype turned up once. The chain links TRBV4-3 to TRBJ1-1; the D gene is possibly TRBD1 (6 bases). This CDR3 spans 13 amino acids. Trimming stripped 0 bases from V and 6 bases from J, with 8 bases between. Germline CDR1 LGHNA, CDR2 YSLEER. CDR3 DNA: TGCGCCAGCAGCCAAGACAGGGGCCCTGAAGCTTTCTTT. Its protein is CASSQDRGPEAFF.

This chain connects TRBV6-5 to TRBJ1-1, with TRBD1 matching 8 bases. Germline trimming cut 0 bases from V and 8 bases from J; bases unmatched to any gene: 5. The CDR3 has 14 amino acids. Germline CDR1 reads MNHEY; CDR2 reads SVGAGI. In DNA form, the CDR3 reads TGTGCCAGCAGTTACTCGGGCAGGGGGCTCGAAGCTTTCTTT. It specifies CASSYSGRGLEAFF.

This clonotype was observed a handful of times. CDR3 protein: CASSMALADTQYF. The CDR3 nucleotides are TGTGCCAGTAGTATGGCTCTAGCGGATACCCAGTACTTC. The chain links TRBV19 to TRBJ2-5, with 7 bases matching TRBD2. Per germline, CDR1 LNHDA and CDR2 SQIVND (reference sequence). With V trimmed by 3 bases and J by 8 bases, 6 bases remained unmatched. The CDR3 has 13 amino acids.

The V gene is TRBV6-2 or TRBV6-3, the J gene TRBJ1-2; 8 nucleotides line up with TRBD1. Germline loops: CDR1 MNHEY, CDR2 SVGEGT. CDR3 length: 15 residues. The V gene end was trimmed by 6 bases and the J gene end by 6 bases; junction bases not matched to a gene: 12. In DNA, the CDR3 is TGTGCCAGCAGAGGACAGGGAATTAGTCGCCATGGCTACACCTTC. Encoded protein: CASRGQGISRHGYTF.

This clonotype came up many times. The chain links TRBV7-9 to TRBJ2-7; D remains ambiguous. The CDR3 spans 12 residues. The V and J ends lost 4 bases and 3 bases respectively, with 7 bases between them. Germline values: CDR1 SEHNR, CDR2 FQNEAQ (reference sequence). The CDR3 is CASSSTDYEQYF. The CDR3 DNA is TGTGCCAGCAGCTCGACTGACTACGAGCAGTACTTC.

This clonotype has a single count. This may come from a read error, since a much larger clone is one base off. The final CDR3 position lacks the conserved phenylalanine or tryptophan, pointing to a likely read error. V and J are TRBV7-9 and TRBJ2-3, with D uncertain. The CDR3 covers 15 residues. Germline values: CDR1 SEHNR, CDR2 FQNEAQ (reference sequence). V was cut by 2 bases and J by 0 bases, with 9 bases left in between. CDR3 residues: CASSLTWASTDTQYS. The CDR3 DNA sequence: TGTGCCAGCAGCTTAACCTGGGCAAGCACAGATACGCAGTATTCT.

CDR3 region: CASSTAGGLQETQYF. CDR3 coding DNA: TGCGCCAGCTCGACCGCGGGGGGACTTCAAGAGACCCAGTACTTC. The chain employs TRBV5-1 and TRBJ2-5; 8 bases line up with TRBD2. CDR3 size: 15 residues. The J segment lost 2 bases and the V segment lost 7 bases, leaving 10 bases of the junction unmatched. Per germline, CDR1 SGHRS and CDR2 YFSETQ.

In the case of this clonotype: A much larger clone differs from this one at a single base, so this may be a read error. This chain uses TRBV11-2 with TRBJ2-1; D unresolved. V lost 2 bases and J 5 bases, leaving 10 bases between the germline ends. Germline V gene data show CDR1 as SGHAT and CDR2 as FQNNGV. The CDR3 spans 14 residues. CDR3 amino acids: CASSLYKPNNEQFF. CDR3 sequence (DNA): TGTGCCAGCAGCTTATACAAGCCGAACAATGAGCAGTTCTTC.

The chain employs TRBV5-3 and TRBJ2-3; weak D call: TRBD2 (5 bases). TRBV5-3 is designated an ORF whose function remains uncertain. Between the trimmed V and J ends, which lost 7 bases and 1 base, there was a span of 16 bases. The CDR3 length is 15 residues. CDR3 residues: CARCRRRARTDTQYF. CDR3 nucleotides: TGTGCCAGATGCCGCCGGCGGGCCCGCACAGATACGCAGTATTTT.

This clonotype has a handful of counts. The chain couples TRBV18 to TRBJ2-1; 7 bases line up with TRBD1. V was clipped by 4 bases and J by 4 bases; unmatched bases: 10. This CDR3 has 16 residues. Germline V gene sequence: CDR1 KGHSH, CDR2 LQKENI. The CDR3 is CASSQTGVGPYNEQFF. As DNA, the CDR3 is TGTGCCAGCTCACAAACAGGGGTAGGACCTTACAATGAGCAGTTCTTC. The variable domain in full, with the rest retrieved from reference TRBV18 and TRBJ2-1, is NAGVMQNPRHLVRRRGQEARLRCSPMKGHSHVYWYRQLPEEGLKFMVYLQKENIIDESGMPKERFSAEFPKEGPSILRIQQVVRGDSAAYFCASSQTGVGPYNEQFFGPGTRLTVL.

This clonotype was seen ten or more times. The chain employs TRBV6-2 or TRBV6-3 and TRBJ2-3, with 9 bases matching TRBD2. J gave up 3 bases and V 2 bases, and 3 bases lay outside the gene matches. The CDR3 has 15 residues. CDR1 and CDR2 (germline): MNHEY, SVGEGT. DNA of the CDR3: TGTGCCAGCAGTTACGTCAGCGGGGGGACAGATACGCAGTATTTT. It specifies CASSYVSGGTDTQYF.

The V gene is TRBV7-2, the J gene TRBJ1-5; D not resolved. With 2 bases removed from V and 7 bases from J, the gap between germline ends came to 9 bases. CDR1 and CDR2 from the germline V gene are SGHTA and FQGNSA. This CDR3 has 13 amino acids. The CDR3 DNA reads TGTGCCAGCAGCTTAACGTTTCGGCAGCCCCAGCATTTT. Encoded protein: CASSLTFRQPQHF.

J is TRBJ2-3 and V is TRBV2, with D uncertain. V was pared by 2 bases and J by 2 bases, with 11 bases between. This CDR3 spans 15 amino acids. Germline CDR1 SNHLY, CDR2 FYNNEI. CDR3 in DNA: TGTGCCAGCAGTGAACTGAGTGGGTTCACAGATACGCAGTATTTT. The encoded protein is CASSELSGFTDTQYF.

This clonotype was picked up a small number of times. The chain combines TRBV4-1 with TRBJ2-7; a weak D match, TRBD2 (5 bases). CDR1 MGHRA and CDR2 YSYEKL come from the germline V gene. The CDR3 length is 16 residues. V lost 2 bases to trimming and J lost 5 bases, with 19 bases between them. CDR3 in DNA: TGCGCCAGCAGCCAACCGCTCCTAGCCGCAGAAAACGAGCAGTACTTC. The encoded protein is CASSQPLLAAENEQYF.